These 19 T cell receptor beta chains were sequenced from one sample in a study of T cell responses to AZD1222 COVID-19 vaccine (dated by TCRdb to about 2021). The sample's time point label, decoded: baseline before first vaccination. Libraries were built with the immunoSEQ multiplex PCR assay. TCRdb retrieved this table from immuneACCESS and kept in-frame rearrangements only. Not all clones are present; in checked studies, unresolved V genes account for under half, and no reason is known for the remainder. This sample holds roughly 140,000 clones; about nine tenths were observed only once. The ten biggest clones cover around 3.6% of the sample. This specimen was peripheral blood, taken on day 0 of AZD1222 vaccination. Receptors were obtained from an adult in good health.

The rearrangement uses TRBV11-2 and TRBJ2-7, with a tentative D call TRBD1 (6 bases). The CDR3 loop spans 17 amino acids. CDR1 is SGHAT and CDR2 is FQNNGV in the germline V gene. The germline V and J ends were trimmed by 1 base and 9 bases, with 25 bases remaining between them. CDR3 coding DNA: TGTGCCAGCAGCTTAGTGGGTCAGGACAGAAATACCCATGGGCAGTACTTC. As protein: CASSLVGQDRNTHGQYF.

The gene calls are TRBV18 and TRBJ2-4; D unclear. The CDR3 extends over 14 amino acids. The V and J ends lost 3 bases and 4 bases respectively, with 10 bases between them. CDR1 KGHSH and CDR2 LQKENI come from the germline V gene. CDR3 nucleotides: TGTGCCAGCTCACCCCTAACGACTAAAAACATTCAGTACTTC. As protein: CASSPLTTKNIQYF.

This chain links TRBV4-1 with TRBJ1-1; D unclear. Trimming removed 2 bases at V and 4 bases at J, with 17 bases between. There are 16 residues in the CDR3. CDR1 and CDR2 (germline): MGHRA, YSYEKL. This CDR3 reads CASSQNFASSVTEAFF. The CDR3 bases are TGCGCCAGCAGCCAAAATTTCGCATCGAGTGTCACTGAAGCTTTCTTT.

The chain joins TRBV7-9 to TRBJ2-7; possible D gene TRBD2, 6 bases. The V gene lost 6 bases and the J gene lost 7 bases, with 16 bases spanning the gap. The CDR3 length is 13 residues. From germline, CDR1 is SEHNR and CDR2 FQNEAQ (reference sequence). The CDR3 loop is CASSSTPGREQYF. In nucleotides, the CDR3 is TGTGCCAGCAGTTCCACCCCGGGGAGGGAGCAGTACTTC.

The chain links TRBV11-3 to TRBJ2-3; D is unclear. The V end was cut by 5 bases, the J end by 1 base, with 25 bases between. The CDR3 runs to 19 residues. The germline V gene has CDR1 SGHNT and CDR2 YENEEA. Here the CDR3 reads CASSAWTLEPPFGTDTQYF. The CDR3 DNA sequence: TGTGCCAGCAGCGCGTGGACCCTAGAGCCACCCTTCGGCACAGATACGCAGTATTTT.

The gene calls are TRBV30 and TRBJ1-6; D not certain. Germline CDR1 reads GTSNPN; CDR2 reads SVGIG (reference sequence). This CDR3 has 9 amino acids. V was pared by 8 bases and J by 11 bases, with 7 bases between. The CDR3 DNA reads as TGTGCCATTGGGACACCCCTCCACTTT. Its protein product is CAIGTPLHF.

The rearrangement joins TRBV24-1 to TRBJ2-5; 8 bases fit TRBD2. J was trimmed by 4 bases and V by 4 bases; bases with no gene match: 4. The CDR3 sequence is 14 residues long. CDR1 and CDR2 from the germline V gene are KGHDR and SFDVKD. CDR3: CATSESGRGETQYF. The CDR3 bases are TGTGCCACCAGTGAGAGCGGGAGAGGAGAGACCCAGTACTTC.

The chain uses TRBV19 and TRBJ2-1; D possibly matches TRBD1 or TRBD2 (5 bases each). The CDR3 totals 15 residues. Germline loops: CDR1 LNHDA, CDR2 SQIVND (reference sequence). Trimming cost V 0 bases and J 8 bases, with 14 bases left between them. The CDR3 region is CASSIDGAGADEQFF. DNA for the CDR3: TGTGCCAGTAGTATAGACGGGGCAGGCGCCGATGAGCAGTTCTTC.

This rearrangement joins TRBV7-2 to TRBJ2-1; no reliable D call. CDR3 length: 17 amino acids. Germline-derived CDR1 and CDR2 are SGHTA and FQGNSA. Trimming pared 2 bases from V and 0 bases from J, leaving 14 bases between. The CDR3 DNA reads as TGTGCCAGCAGCTTATACTCAGCCAAGAGCTCCTACAATGAGCAGTTCTTC. Translation: CASSLYSAKSSYNEQFF.

The table lists this clone with a few counts. The chain couples TRBV9 to TRBJ1-1; D gene unclear. Germline CDR1 reads SGDLS; CDR2 reads YYNGEE. V lost 0 bases and J 11 bases, leaving 14 bases between the germline ends. This CDR3 has 13 amino acids. Here the CDR3 reads CASSVAVANEAFF. CDR3 DNA sequence: TGTGCCAGCAGCGTAGCTGTGGCGAATGAGGCTTTCTTT. The entire variable domain, with the rest obtained from reference TRBV9 and TRBJ1-1, is as follows: DSGVTQTPKHLITATGQRVTLRCSPRSGDLSVYWYQQSLDQGLQFLIQYYNGEERAKGNILERFSAQQFPDLHSELNLSSLELGDSALYFCASSVAVANEAFFGQGTRLTVV.

This sequence joins TRBV9 and TRBJ2-1; 9 positions match TRBD2. CDR1 SGDLS and CDR2 YYNGEE come from the germline V gene. The CDR3 spans 16 residues. After removal of 4 bases from V and 3 bases from J, the junction contained 8 bases not matched to a gene. CDR3 bases: TGTGCCAGCAGCCCCCGGGGAGCGGGAGGCTACAATGAGCAGTTCTTC. Its translation is CASSPRGAGGYNEQFF.

The chain has TRBV21-1 and TRBJ1-1; the table's D call TRBD1 went unverified against the DNA. TRBV21-1 is a pseudogene segment. The CDR3 extends over 14 amino acids. The CDR3 protein is CASSPQPGQGGSFF. The DNA for the CDR3 is TGTGCCAGCAGCCCTCAACCGGGACAGGGTGGGTCTTTCTTT.

The genes are TRBV27 and TRBJ2-2, with D perhaps being TRBD1 or TRBD2 (6 bases each). There are 14 residues in the CDR3. Germline V gives CDR1 MNHEY, CDR2 SMNVEV (reference sequence). V lost 6 bases and J lost 7, with 15 bases in between. This CDR3 is CASSLGGGIGELFF. In DNA form, the CDR3 reads TGTGCCAGCAGCCTCGGAGGGGGGATCGGGGAGCTGTTTTTT.

J is TRBJ1-3 and V is TRBV19, with D uncertain. This CDR3 is 12 amino acids long. Germline lookup yields CDR1 LNHDA and CDR2 SQIVND (reference sequence). Deletions cut 7 bases from V and 1 base from J, with 5 bases between. CDR3 bases: TGTGCCAGTATGTGGTCTGGAAACACCATATATTTT. Translating it yields CASMWSGNTIYF.

The table lists this clone with a count of one. This chain joins TRBV6-5 and TRBJ2-7; 14 positions agree with TRBD2. The J segment lost 6 bases and the V segment lost 4 bases, leaving 8 bases of the junction unmatched. Germline values: CDR1 MNHEY, CDR2 SVGAGI. The CDR3 is made up of 16 amino acids. This chain's CDR3 is CASSFGTSGRRVEQYF. As DNA, the CDR3 is TGTGCCAGCAGTTTCGGGACTAGCGGGAGACGAGTCGAGCAGTACTTC.

The sample holds one count of this clone. This rearrangement joins TRBV7-8 to TRBJ2-7, with 10 nucleotides matching TRBD1. Germline V gives CDR1 SGHVS, CDR2 FQNEAQ. Germline trimming cut 0 bases from V and 6 bases from J; bases unmatched to any gene: 2. CDR3 length: 14 residues. The DNA for the CDR3 is TGTGCCAGCAGCTTAGCCCGGACAGGGGGCGAGCAGTACTTC. Amino acid sequence: CASSLARTGGEQYF.

The chain is built from TRBV2 and TRBJ2-4; the match to TRBD2 covers 8 bases. The germline V gene has CDR1 SNHLY and CDR2 FYNNEI. The CDR3 covers 15 residues. The V and J ends lost 8 bases and 0 bases, in that order; junction bases with no gene match: 6. CDR3 nucleotides: TGTGCCAGCGAGTTCGGGGGGGTAGCCAAAAACATTCAGTACTTC. Protein sequence: CASEFGGVAKNIQYF.

V and J are TRBV7-2 and TRBJ1-6; 9 bases line up with TRBD1. The germline V gene has CDR1 SGHTA and CDR2 FQGNSA. There are 16 residues in the CDR3. V lost 1 base, J lost 10 bases, and 8 bases stayed unmatched. The CDR3 region has the DNA TGTGCCAGCAGCTTAGTTGGGACAGGGCAGGAGTCACCCCTCCACTTT. Protein: CASSLVGTGQESPLHF. Supplemented by reference TRBV7-2 and TRBJ1-6, the full variable domain reads GAGVSQSPSNKVTEKGKDVELRCDPISGHTALYWYRQSLGQGLEFLIYFQGNSAPDKSGLPSDRFSAERTGGSVSTLTIQRTQQEDSAVYLCASSLVGTGQESPLHFGNGTRLTVT.

The chain recombines TRBV30 with TRBJ1-1; D may be TRBD1 (5 bases). Trimming cost V 1 base and J 4 bases, with 10 bases left between them. The CDR3 has 13 residues. Per the germline V gene, CDR1 is GTSNPN and CDR2 is SVGIG (reference sequence). The CDR3: CAWSAQGTTEAFF. DNA for the CDR3: TGTGCCTGGAGTGCCCAGGGAACCACTGAAGCTTTCTTT.